The following is a T cell receptor beta chain sequence with its context. The length of the CDR3 is 12 residues. V was clipped by 6 bases and J by 4 bases, with 6 bases between them. Germline values: CDR1 SNHLY, CDR2 FYNNEI. The data were obtained in a study of control samples from healthy donors and cancer patients. Using immunoSEQ multiplex PCR, the repertoire was profiled, and TCRdb retains in-frame clones only, with some absent. The sample gives 150,000 to 200,000 clones, about 90% of which show up once; around 13% is in the top ten. Input material: blood. The V call is TRBV2, the J call TRBJ1-4; D not resolved. This TCR derives from a man aged 30 to 39 in good health. CDR3 amino acids: CASRFSNEKLFF. DNA of the CDR3: TGTGCCAGCAGATTCAGTAATGAAAAACTGTTTTTT.